Given below is one T cell receptor (beta chain) in context. These data come from a study of beta chain features in type 1 diabetes. Study information: Patients did not differ from healthy donors in age, gender or cell yield.

The CDR3 loop spans 13 amino acids. Trimming pared 5 bases from V and 4 bases from J, leaving 11 bases between. From germline, CDR1 is MNHNS and CDR2 SASEGT. Reverse transcription of all isolated RNA meant that expressed TCRB transcripts were sequenced. Assay: immunoSEQ multiplex PCR; the TCRdb copy retains only in-frame clones and omits some. The sample has 300,000 to 350,000 clones; approximately 8.2% are singletons. The receptor comes from a woman aged 18-29 years in good health. The sequenced material came from central memory CD4+ T cells from blood. The chain joins TRBV6-1 to TRBJ1-2; tentatively, D is TRBD1 (6 bases). The CDR3 bases are TGTGCCAGCAGTCGACTGGGGGCCTATGGCTACACCTTC. Encoded protein: CASSRLGAYGYTF.